Below are 10 T cell receptor beta chains sequenced from a single sample in a study of T cell responses to AZD1222 COVID-19 vaccine. Measured with immunoSEQ multiplex PCR; TCRdb has only the in-frame clones, and not every one. The sample includes about 110,000 clones, about 94% of them seen just once. Sequencing was performed on peripheral blood, taken 28 days after the second AZD1222 dose. All receptors derive from an adult who received the AZD1222 COVID-19 vaccine.

This sequence joins TRBV27 and TRBJ2-4; D is undetermined. The CDR3 contains 11 residues. V shed 10 bases and J shed 8 bases, with 12 bases lying between them. The germline V gene encodes CDR1 MNHEY and CDR2 SMNVEV (reference sequence). CDR3 sequence: CANLARDIQYF. The DNA for the CDR3 is TGTGCCAACCTCGCCCGGGACATTCAGTACTTC.

The CDR3 region is CASSPSLWGETQYF. CDR3 nucleotides: TGTGCCAGCAGCCCGTCCTTATGGGGGGAGACCCAGTACTTC. The chain is built from TRBV9 and TRBJ2-5; D is possibly TRBD1 or TRBD2 (5 bases each). The V and J ends lost 4 bases and 5 bases respectively, with 15 bases between them. Germline-derived CDR1 and CDR2 are SGDLS and YYNGEE. CDR3 length equals 14 residues. Complete variable domain (other parts from reference TRBV9 and TRBJ2-5): DSGVTQTPKHLITATGQRVTLRCSPRSGDLSVYWYQQSLDQGLQFLIQYYNGEERAKGNILERFSAQQFPDLHSELNLSSLELGDSALYFCASSPSLWGETQYFGPGTRLLVL.

This clone appeared once. This chain connects TRBV9 to TRBJ1-2; 8 positions agree with TRBD1. Per germline, CDR1 SGDLS and CDR2 YYNGEE. The CDR3 sequence is 17 residues long. J gave up 2 bases and V 3 bases, and 12 bases lay outside the gene matches. CDR3 loop: CASSEGTGPRGNYGYTF. The CDR3 DNA follows: TGTGCCAGCAGCGAGGGGACAGGTCCAAGGGGGAACTATGGCTACACCTTC.

The DNA for the CDR3 is TGTGCCATCAGTGAGTCGACCAAGAGTGGGGAAAAACTGTTTTTT. It specifies CAISESTKSGEKLFF. This chain joins TRBV10-3 and TRBJ1-4, with D hard to call. In germline, CDR1 is ENHRY, CDR2 SYGVKD. CDR3 length equals 15 residues. V was shortened by 0 bases and J by 8 bases, with 13 bases between the two germline ends.

The chain is built from TRBV7-9 and TRBJ1-2; D possibly corresponds to TRBD1 (6 bases). CDR3 length: 14 amino acids. Germline V lookup: CDR1 SEHNR, CDR2 FQNEAQ (reference sequence). Trimming took 5 bases from V and 2 from J, leaving 12 bases between them. For the CDR3, the DNA is TGTGCCAGCAGCCCCGGGACATCAAACTATGGCTACACCTTC. The encoded protein is CASSPGTSNYGYTF.

The V call is TRBV5-5, the J call TRBJ1-5, with a possible D match to TRBD1 (5 bases). There are 15 residues in the CDR3. Trimming took 3 bases from V and 0 from J, leaving 10 bases between them. In germline, CDR1 is SGHKS, CDR2 YYEKEE (reference sequence). CDR3 residues: CASSSWGDSNQPQHF. The CDR3 nucleotides are TGTGCCAGCAGCTCTTGGGGGGATAGCAATCAGCCCCAGCATTTT.

In this sample, this clone turned up once. The chain joins TRBV9 to TRBJ2-1; 14 nucleotides line up with TRBD2. This CDR3 spans 19 amino acids. Germline values: CDR1 SGDLS, CDR2 YYNGEE. The V and J ends lost 2 bases and 4 bases, in that order; junction bases with no gene match: 11. The DNA for the CDR3 is TGTGCCAGCAGCGTCTCTGGGACTAGCGGGAGTCTGGCATACAATGAGCAGTTCTTC. Amino acids: CASSVSGTSGSLAYNEQFF.

This rearrangement joins TRBV19 to TRBJ1-1; 9 nucleotides line up with TRBD1. The CDR3 runs to 15 residues. The V gene end was trimmed by 10 bases and the J gene end by 0 bases; junction bases not matched to a gene: 9. Germline values: CDR1 LNHDA, CDR2 SQIVND (reference sequence). This chain's CDR3 is CATTYGQGLNTEAFF. DNA for the CDR3: TGTGCCACCACTTACGGACAGGGGCTGAACACTGAAGCTTTCTTT.

This clone was observed a single time. This chain connects TRBV6-4 to TRBJ2-2, with D unclear. CDR1 and CDR2 from the germline V gene are MRHNA and SNTAGT. The CDR3 is 14 amino acids. The V gene lost 2 bases and the J gene lost 3 bases, with 7 bases spanning the gap. Here the CDR3 reads CASSDDLDTGELFF. The CDR3 nucleotides read TGTGCCAGCAGTGACGATCTGGACACCGGGGAGCTGTTTTTT.

The rearrangement links TRBV7-9 to TRBJ2-5; D is perhaps TRBD2 (6 bases). V was trimmed by 1 base and J by 5 bases, leaving 11 bases between them. Germline CDR1 and CDR2: SEHNR and FQNEAQ (reference sequence). CDR3 size: 14 residues. Here the CDR3 reads CASSLVGGAETQYF. CDR3 bases: TGTGCCAGCAGCTTAGTTGGCGGGGCTGAGACCCAGTACTTC.